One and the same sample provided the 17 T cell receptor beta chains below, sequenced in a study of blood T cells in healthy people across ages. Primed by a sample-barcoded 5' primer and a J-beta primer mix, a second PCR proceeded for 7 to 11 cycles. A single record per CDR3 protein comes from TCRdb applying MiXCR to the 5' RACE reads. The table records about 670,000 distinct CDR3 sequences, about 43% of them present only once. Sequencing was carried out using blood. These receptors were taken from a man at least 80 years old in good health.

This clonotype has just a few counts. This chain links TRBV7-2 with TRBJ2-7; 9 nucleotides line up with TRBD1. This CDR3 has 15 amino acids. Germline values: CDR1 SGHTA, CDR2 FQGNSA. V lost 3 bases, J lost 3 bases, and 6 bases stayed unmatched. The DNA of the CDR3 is TGTGCCAGCAGCTTCGTGGGACAGGGTATCTACGAGCAGTACTTC. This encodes CASSFVGQGIYEQYF. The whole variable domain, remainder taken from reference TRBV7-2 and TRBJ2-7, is GAGVSQSPSNKVTEKGKDVELRCDPISGHTALYWYRQSLGQGLEFLIYFQGNSAPDKSGLPSDRFSAERTGGSVSTLTIQRTQQEDSAVYLCASSFVGQGIYEQYFGPGTRLTVT.

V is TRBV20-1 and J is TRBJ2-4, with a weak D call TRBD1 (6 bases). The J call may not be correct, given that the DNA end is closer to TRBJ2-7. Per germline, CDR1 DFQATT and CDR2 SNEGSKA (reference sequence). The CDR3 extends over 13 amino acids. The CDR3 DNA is TGCAGTGCTAGTTCCGGGACAATAGGCGAGCAGTACTTC. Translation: CSASSGTIGEQYF.

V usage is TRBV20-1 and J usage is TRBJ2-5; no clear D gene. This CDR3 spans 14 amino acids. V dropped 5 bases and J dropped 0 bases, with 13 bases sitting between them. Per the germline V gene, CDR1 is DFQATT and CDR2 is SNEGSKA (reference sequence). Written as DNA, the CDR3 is TGCAGTGCTCTAGGGATGGGGAACCAAGAGACCCAGTACTTC. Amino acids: CSALGMGNQETQYF.

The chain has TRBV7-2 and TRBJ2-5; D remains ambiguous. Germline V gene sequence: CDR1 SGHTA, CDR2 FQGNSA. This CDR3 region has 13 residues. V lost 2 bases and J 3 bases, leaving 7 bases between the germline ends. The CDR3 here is CASSLNGKETQYF. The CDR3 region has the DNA TGTGCCAGCAGCTTAAACGGAAAAGAGACCCAGTACTTC.

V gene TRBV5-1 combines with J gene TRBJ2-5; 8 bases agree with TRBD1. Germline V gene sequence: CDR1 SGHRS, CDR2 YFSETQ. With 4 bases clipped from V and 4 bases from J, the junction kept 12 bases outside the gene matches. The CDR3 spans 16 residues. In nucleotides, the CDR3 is TGCGCCAGCAGCACTAGGACAGGGTTGACTGGAGAGACCCAGTACTTC. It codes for CASSTRTGLTGETQYF.

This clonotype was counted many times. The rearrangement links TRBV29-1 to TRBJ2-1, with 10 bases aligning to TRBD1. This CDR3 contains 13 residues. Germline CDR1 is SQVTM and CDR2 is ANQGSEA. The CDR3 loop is CTTGTGAFDEQFF. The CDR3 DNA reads TGCACCACCGGGACAGGGGCTTTCGATGAGCAGTTCTTC.

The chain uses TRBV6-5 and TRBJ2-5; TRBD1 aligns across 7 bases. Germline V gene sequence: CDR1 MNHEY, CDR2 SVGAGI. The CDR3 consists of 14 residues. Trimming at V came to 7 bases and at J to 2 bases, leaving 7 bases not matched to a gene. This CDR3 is CASTKDRLQETQYF. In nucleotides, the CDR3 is TGTGCCAGCACTAAGGACAGGTTACAAGAGACCCAGTACTTC.

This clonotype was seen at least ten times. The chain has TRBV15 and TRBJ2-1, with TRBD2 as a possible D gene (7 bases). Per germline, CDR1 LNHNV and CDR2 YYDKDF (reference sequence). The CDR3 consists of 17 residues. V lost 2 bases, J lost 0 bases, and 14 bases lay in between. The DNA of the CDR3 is TGTGCCACCAGCAGAAACCGGGGGGCGGGCTCCTACAATGAGCAGTTCTTC. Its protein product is CATSRNRGAGSYNEQFF.

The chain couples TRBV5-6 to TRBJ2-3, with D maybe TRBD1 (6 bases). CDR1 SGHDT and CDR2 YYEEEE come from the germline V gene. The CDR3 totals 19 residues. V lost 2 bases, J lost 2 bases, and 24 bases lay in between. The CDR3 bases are TGTGCCAGCAGCTTCTACGGCCATTCAAATTGGGGGCCCACAGATACGCAGTATTTT. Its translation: CASSFYGHSNWGPTDTQYF.

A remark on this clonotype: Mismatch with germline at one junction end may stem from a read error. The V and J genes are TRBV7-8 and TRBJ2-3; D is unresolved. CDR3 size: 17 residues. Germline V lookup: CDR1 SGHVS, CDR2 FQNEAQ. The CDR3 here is CASGFRSVGPRSYEQYF. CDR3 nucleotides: TGTGCCAGCGGCTTTAGATCAGTCGGTCCTCGCTCCTACGAGCAGTATTTT. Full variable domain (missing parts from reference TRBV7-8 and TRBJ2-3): GAGVSQSPRYKVAKRGQDVALRCDPISGHVSLFWYQQALGQGPEFLTYFQNEAQLDKSGLPSDRFFAERPEGSVSTLKIQRTQQEDSAVYLCASGFRSVGPRSYEQYFGPGTRLTVL.

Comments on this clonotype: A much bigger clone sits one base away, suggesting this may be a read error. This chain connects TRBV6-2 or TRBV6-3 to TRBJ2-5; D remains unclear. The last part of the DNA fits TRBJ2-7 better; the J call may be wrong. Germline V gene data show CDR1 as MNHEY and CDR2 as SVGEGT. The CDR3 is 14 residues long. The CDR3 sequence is CASSCLGEHYEQYF. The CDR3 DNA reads TGTGCCAGCAGTTGCCTTGGAGAGCACTACGAGCAGTACTTC.

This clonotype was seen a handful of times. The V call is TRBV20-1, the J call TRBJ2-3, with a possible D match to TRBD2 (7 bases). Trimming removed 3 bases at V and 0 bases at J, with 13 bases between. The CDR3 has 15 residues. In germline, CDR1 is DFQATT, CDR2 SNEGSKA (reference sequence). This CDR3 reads CSARGGGGSTDTQYF. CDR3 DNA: TGCAGTGCTAGGGGGGGCGGGGGTAGCACAGATACGCAGTATTTT.

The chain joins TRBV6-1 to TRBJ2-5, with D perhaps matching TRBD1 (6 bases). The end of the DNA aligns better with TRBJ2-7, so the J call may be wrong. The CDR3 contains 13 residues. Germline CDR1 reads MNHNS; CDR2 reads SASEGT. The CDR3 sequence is CASSRTENYEQYF. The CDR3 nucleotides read TGTGCCAGCAGTCGGACAGAGAACTACGAGCAGTACTTC.

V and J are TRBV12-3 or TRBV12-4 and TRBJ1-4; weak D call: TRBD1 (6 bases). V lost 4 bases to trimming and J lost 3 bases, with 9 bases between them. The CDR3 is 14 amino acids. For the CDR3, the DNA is TGTGCCAGCAGTTACAGGGCTTCTAATGAAAAACTGTTTTTT. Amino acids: CASSYRASNEKLFF.

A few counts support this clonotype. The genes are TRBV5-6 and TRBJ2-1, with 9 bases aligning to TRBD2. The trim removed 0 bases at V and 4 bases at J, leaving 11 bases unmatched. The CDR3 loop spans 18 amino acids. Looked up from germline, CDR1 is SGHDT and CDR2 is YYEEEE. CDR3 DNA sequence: TGTGCCAGCAGCTTGGAAGCGGGGTTAGCGGGAGTTTACAATGAGCAGTTCTTC. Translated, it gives CASSLEAGLAGVYNEQFF.

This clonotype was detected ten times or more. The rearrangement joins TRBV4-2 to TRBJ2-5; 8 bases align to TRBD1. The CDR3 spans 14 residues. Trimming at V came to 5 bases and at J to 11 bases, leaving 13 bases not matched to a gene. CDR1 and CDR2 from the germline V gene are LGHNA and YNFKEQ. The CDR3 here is CASSFGQGPGEQYF. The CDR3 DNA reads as TGTGCCAGCAGCTTCGGACAGGGACCTGGGGAGCAGTACTTC.

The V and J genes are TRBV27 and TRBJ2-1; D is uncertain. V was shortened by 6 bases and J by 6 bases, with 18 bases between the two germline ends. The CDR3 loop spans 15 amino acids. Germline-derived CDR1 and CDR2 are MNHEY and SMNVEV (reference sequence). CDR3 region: CASRSPGKQFNEQFF. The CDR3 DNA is TGTGCCAGCAGGAGCCCTGGGAAACAATTCAATGAGCAGTTCTTC.